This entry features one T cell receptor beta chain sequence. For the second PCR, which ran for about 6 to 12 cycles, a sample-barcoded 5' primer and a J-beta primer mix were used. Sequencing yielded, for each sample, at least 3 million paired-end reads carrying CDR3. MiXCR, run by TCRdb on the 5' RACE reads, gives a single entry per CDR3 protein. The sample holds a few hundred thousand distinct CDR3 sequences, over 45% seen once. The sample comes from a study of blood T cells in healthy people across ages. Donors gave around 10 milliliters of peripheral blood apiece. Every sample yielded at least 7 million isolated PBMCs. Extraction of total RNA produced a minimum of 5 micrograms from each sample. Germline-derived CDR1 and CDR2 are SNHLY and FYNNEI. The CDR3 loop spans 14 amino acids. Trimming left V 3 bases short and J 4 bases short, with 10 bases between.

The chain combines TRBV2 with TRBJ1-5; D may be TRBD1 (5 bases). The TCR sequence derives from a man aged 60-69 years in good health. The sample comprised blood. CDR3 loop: CASSEGRQNQPQHF. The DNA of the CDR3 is TGTGCCAGCAGTGAGGGGCGGCAGAATCAGCCCCAGCATTTT.